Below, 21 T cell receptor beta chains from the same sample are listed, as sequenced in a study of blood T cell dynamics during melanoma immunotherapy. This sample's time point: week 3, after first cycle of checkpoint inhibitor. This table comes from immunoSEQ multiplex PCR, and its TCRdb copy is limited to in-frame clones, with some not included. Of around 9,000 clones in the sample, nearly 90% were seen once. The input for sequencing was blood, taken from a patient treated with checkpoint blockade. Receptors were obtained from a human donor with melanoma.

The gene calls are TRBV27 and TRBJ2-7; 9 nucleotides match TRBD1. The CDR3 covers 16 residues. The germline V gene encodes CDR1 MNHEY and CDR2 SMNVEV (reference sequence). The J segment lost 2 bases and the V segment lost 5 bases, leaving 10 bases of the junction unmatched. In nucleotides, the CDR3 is TGTGCCAGCAGTACATACCGGGACAGGGTCGCCTACGAGCAGTACTTC. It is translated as CASSTYRDRVAYEQYF.

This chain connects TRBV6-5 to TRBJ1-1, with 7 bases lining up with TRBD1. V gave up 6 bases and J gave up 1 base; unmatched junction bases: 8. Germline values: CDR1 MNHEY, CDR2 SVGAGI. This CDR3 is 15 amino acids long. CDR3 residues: CASSPSWTGNTEAFF. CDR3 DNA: TGTGCCAGCAGCCCCTCGTGGACAGGGAACACTGAAGCTTTCTTT.

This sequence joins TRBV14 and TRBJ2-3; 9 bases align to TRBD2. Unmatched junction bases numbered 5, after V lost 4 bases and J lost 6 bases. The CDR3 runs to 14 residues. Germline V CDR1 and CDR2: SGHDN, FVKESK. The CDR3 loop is CASSPSGNVDTQYF. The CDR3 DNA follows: TGTGCCAGCAGCCCTAGCGGGAACGTGGATACGCAGTATTTT.

CDR3 DNA sequence: TGTGCCAGCAGTGAATTTGGAGGGAATTCACCCCTCCACTTT. Encoded protein: CASSEFGGNSPLHF. This chain uses TRBV2 with TRBJ1-6; D call uncertain. CDR1 SNHLY and CDR2 FYNNEI come from the germline V gene. The V end was cut by 2 bases, the J end by 7 bases, with 9 bases between. This CDR3 contains 14 residues.

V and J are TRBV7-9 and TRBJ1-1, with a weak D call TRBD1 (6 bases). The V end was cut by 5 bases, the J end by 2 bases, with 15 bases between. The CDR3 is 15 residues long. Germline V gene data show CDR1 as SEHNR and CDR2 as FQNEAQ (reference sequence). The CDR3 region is CASSQDWTANTEAFF. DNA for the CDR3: TGTGCCAGCAGCCAAGATTGGACAGCTAACACTGAAGCTTTCTTT.

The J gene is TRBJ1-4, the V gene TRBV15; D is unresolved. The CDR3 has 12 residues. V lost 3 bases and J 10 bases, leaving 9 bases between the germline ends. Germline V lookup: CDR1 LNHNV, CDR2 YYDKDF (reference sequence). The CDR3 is CATSRARAKLFF. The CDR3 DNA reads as TGTGCCACCAGCAGGGCACGCGCAAAACTGTTTTTT.

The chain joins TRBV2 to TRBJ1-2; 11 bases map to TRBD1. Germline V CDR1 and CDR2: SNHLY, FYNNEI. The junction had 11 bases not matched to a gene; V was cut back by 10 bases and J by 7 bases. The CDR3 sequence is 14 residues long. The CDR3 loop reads CATNPDRGPGGYTF. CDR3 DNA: TGTGCCACCAACCCGGACAGGGGGCCTGGTGGCTACACCTTC.

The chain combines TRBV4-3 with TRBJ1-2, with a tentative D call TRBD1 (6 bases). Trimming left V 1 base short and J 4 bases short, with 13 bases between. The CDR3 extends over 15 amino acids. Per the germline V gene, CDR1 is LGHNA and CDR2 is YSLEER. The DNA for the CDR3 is TGCGCCAGCAGCCAAGGACAGGTGGGTCCCTATGGCTACACCTTC. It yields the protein CASSQGQVGPYGYTF.

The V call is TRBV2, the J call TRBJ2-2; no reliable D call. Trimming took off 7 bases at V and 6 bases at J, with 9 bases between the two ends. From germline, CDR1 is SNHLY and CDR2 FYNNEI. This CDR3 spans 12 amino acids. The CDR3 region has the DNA TGTGCCAGCACTTGGAGCTCCGGGGAGCTGTTTTTT. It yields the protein CASTWSSGELFF. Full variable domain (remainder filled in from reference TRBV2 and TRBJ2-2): EPEVTQTPSHQVTQMGQEVILRCVPISNHLYFYWYRQILGQKVEFLVSFYNNEISEKSEIFDDQFSVERPDGSNFTLKIRSTKLEDSAMYFCASTWSSGELFFGEGSRLTVL.

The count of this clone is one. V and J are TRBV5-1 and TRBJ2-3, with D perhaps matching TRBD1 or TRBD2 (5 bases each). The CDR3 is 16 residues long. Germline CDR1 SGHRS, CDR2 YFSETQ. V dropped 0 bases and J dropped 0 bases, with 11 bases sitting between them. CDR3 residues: CASSLDGTTSTDTQYF. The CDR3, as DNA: TGCGCCAGCAGCTTGGATGGGACCACTAGCACAGATACGCAGTATTTT.

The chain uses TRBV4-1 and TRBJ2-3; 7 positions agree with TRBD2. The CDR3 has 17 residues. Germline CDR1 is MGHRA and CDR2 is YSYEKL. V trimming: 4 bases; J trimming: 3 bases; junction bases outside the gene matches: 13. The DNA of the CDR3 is TGCGCCAGCAGCCCCTCCTCGTGGGCGGGAGATACAGATACGCAGTATTTT. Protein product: CASSPSSWAGDTDTQYF.

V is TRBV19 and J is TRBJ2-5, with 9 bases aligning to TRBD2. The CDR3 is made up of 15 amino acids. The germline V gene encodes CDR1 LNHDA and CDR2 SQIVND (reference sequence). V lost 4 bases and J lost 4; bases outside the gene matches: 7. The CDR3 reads CASSTDSGSGETQYF. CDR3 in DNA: TGTGCCAGTAGTACGGATAGCGGGAGCGGAGAGACCCAGTACTTC.

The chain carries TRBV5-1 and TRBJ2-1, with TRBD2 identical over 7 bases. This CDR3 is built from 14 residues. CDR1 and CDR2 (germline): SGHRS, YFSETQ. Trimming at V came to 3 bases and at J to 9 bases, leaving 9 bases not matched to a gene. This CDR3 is CASSSDPSGLEQFF. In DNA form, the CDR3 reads TGCGCCAGCAGCTCCGACCCTAGCGGACTTGAGCAGTTCTTC.

The CDR3 sequence is CASSLVGGQGQYF. The CDR3 DNA reads as TGTGCCAGCAGCTTAGTTGGAGGTCAAGGGCAGTACTTC. The chain couples TRBV11-2 to TRBJ2-7; tentative D call: TRBD2 (5 bases). Germline V CDR1 and CDR2: SGHAT, FQNNGV. Between the trimmed V and J ends, which lost 1 base and 9 bases, there was a span of 13 bases. This CDR3 is 13 amino acids long. Full variable domain (missing parts from reference TRBV11-2 and TRBJ2-7): EAGVAQSPRYKIIEKRQSVAFWCNPISGHATLYWYQQILGQGPKLLIQFQNNGVVDDSQLPKDRFSAERLKGVDSTLKIQPAKLEDSAVYLCASSLVGGQGQYFGPGTRLTVT.

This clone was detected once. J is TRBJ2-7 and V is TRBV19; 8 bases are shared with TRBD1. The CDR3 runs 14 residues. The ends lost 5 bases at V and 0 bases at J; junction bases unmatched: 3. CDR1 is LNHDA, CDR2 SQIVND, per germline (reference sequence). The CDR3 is CASSHRGSSYEQYF. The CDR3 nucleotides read TGTGCCAGTAGTCACAGGGGGAGCTCCTACGAGCAGTACTTC.

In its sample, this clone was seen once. CDR3 in DNA: TGTGCCAGCAGCCGCGGTCTAGCGGGAAGAAGCGAGCAGTACTTC. It translates to CASSRGLAGRSEQYF. The V gene is TRBV5-8, the J gene TRBJ2-7; the match to TRBD2 covers 9 bases. Germline CDR1 and CDR2: SGHTS and YDEGEE. CDR3 length: 15 amino acids. After removal of 4 bases from V and 6 bases from J, the junction contained 11 bases not matched to a gene.

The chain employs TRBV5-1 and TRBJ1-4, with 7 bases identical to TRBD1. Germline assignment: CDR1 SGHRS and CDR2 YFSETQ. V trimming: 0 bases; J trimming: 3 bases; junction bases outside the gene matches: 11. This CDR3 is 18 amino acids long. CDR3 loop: CASSLAPRAGGSNEKLFF. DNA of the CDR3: TGCGCCAGCAGCTTGGCCCCTCGGGCAGGGGGTTCTAATGAAAAACTGTTTTTT.

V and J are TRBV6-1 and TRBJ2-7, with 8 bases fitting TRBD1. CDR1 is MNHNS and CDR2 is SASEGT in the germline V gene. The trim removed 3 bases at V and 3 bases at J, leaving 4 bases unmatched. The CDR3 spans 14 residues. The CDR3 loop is CASSERQGFYEQYF. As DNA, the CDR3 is TGTGCCAGCAGTGAGAGACAGGGGTTCTACGAGCAGTACTTC.

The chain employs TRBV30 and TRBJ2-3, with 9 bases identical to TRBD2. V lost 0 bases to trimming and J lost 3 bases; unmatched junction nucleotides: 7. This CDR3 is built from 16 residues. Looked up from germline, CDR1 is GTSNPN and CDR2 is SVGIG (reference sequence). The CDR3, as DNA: TGTGCCTGGAGTGTAGGGGGTAGCGGGGGTACAGATACGCAGTATTTT. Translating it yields CAWSVGGSGGTDTQYF.

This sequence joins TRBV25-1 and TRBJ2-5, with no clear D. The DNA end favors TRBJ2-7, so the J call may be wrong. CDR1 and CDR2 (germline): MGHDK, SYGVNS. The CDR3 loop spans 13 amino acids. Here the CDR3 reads CASRGMTNYEQYF. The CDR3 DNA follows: TGTGCCAGCAGGGGTATGACCAACTACGAGCAGTACTTC.

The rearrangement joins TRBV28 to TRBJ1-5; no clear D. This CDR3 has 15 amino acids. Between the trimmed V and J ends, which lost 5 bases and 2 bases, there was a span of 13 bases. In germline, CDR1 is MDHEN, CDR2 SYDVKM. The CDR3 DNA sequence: TGTGCCAGCAGTACTGGGTCTAATGGCAATCAGCCCCAGCATTTT. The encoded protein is CASSTGSNGNQPQHF.